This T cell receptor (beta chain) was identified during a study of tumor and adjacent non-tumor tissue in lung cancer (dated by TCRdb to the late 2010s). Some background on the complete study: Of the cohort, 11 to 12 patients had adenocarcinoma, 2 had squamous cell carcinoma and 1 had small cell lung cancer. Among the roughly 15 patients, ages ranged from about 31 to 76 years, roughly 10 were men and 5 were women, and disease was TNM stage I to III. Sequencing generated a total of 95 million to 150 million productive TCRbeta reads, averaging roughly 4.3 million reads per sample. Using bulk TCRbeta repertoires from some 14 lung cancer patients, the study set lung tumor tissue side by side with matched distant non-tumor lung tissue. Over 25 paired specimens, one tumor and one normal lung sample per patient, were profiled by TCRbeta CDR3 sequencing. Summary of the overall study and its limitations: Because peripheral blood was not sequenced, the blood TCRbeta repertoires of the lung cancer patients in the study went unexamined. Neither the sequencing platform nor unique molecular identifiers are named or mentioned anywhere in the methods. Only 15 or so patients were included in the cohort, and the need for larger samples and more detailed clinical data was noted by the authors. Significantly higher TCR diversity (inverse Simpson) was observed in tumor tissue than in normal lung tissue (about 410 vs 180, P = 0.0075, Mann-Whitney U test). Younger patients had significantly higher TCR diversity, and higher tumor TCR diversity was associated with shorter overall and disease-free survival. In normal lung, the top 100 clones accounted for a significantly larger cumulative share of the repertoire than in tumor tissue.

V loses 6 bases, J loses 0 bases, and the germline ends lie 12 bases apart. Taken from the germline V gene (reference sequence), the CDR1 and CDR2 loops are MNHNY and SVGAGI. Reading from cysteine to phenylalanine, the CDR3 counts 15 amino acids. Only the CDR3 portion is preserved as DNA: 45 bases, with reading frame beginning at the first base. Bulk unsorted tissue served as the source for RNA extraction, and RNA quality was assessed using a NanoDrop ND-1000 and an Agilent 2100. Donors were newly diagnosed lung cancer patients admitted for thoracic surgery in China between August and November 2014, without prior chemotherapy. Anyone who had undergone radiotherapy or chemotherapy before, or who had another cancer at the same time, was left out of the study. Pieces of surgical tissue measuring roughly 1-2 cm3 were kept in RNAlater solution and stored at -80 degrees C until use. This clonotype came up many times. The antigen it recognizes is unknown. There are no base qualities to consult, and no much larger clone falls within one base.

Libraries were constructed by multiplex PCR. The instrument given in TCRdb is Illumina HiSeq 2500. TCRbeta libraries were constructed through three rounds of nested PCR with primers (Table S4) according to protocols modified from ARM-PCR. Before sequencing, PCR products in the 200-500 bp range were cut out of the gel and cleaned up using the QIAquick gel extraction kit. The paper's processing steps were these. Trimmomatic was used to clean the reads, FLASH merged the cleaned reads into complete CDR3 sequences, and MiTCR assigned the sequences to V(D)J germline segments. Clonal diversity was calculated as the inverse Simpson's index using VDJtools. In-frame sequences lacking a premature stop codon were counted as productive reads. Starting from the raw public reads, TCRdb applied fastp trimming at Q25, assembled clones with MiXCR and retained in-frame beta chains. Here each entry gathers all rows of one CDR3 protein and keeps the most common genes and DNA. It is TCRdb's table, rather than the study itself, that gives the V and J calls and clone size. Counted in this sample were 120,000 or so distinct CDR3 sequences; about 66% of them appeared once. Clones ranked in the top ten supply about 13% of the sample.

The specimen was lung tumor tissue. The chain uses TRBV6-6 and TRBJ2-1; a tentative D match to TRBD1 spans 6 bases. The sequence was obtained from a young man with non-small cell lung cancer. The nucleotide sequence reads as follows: TGTGCCAGCAGCCCCACAGGGTACTCCTACAATGAGCAGTTCTTC. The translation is CASSPTGYSYNEQFF.